These 19 T cell receptor beta chains originate from one sample sequenced in a study of T cells after yellow fever vaccination (dated by TCRdb to 2018 to 2020). The treatment or condition label corresponds to: live attenuated yellow fever vaccine strain. Receptor libraries were prepared by 5' RACE. The instrument was an Illumina HiSeq 2500. TCRdb trimmed the raw reads at Q25, called clones with MiXCR and kept productive beta chains. One record per CDR3 amino acid sequence lists the most common genes and DNA. This sample has 9,500 to 15,000 distinct CDR3 sequences in its table, and under 6% of those were observed once. 0.93% of the sample rests with the top ten. This material consisted of PBMCs, either bulk or a sorted T-cell subset (CD4+, CD8+, memory, or dextramer-sorted; not recorded which), taken on the day of the yellow fever booster vaccination. These receptor sequences come from a man in his thirties or forties who received the YFV17D yellow fever vaccine.

By sample fraction, this clonotype is medium-sized. The chain links TRBV29-1 to TRBJ1-6; 10 nucleotides line up with TRBD1. The germline V gene encodes CDR1 SQVTM and CDR2 ANQGSEA. Germline trimming cut 4 bases from V and 14 bases from J; bases unmatched to any gene: 8. This CDR3 spans 13 amino acids. CDR3 coding DNA: TGCAGCGTTGCCTCGGGACAGGGGAGAGCCCTCCACTTT. Protein sequence: CSVASGQGRALHF. Based on the CDR3 plus reference TRBV29-1 and TRBJ1-6, the full variable domain is SAVISQKPSRDICQRGTSLTIQCQVDSQVTMMFWYRQQPGQSLTLIATANQGSEATYESGFVIDKFPISRPNLTFSTLTVSNMSPEDSSIYLCSVASGQGRALHFGNGTRLTVT.

This clonotype was counted at least ten times. This chain links TRBV5-4 with TRBJ2-1; tentatively, D is TRBD1 (6 bases). The V gene lost 4 bases and the J gene lost 10 bases, with 18 bases spanning the gap. The CDR3 length is 14 residues. Germline CDR1 reads SGHNT; CDR2 reads YYREEE (reference sequence). The CDR3 DNA reads TGTGCCAGCAGCCCTGGTCGAGGGGGTCGGGAGCAGTTCTTC. It yields the protein CASSPGRGGREQFF.

This clonotype was detected a few times. This chain links TRBV2 with TRBJ2-1; possibly TRBD1 for D (6 bases). Per the germline V gene, CDR1 is SNHLY and CDR2 is FYNNEI. This CDR3 is built from 12 residues. The V and J ends lost 5 bases and 6 bases respectively, with 8 bases between them. CDR3 nucleotide sequence: TGTGCCAGCAGTTCGGACAGCAATGAGCAGTTCTTC. It codes for CASSSDSNEQFF.

In this sample, this clonotype turned up many times. This rearrangement joins TRBV28 to TRBJ2-7, with D maybe TRBD2 (5 bases). Germline V gene sequence: CDR1 MDHEN, CDR2 SYDVKM. This CDR3 is 11 amino acids long. Trimming stripped 2 bases from V and 6 bases from J, with 5 bases between. The CDR3 loop is CASSLRGEQYF. CDR3 in DNA: TGTGCCAGCAGTTTACGGGGCGAGCAGTACTTC. Full variable domain (outside the CDR3, taken from reference TRBV28 and TRBJ2-7): DVKVTQSSRYLVKRTGEKVFLECVQDMDHENMFWYRQDPGLGLRLIYFSYDVKMKEKGDIPEGYSVSREKKERFSLILESASTNQTSMYLCASSLRGEQYFGPGTRLTVT.

Note on this clonotype: A read error may account for a junction end that differs from germline. The V gene is TRBV6-5, the J gene TRBJ1-6, with D possibly matching TRBD1 (5 bases). This CDR3 is 17 amino acids long. Germline CDR1 MNHEY, CDR2 SVGAGI. The CDR3 loop reads CASSSFGGETSNSPLHF. As DNA, the CDR3 is TGTGCCAGCAGTTCCTTCGGGGGGGAAACCTCGAATTCACCCCTCCATTTT.

This clonotype was recorded at least ten times. The CDR3 region has the DNA TGTGCCAGCAGCACCACCGGATTCTCGAACACCGGGGAGCTGTTTTTT. Translation: CASSTTGFSNTGELFF. The chain links TRBV28 to TRBJ2-2, with D unclear. This CDR3 is built from 16 residues. V lost 6 bases to trimming and J lost 0 bases, with 14 bases between them. The germline V gene encodes CDR1 MDHEN and CDR2 SYDVKM. Filled out from reference TRBV28 and TRBJ2-2, the complete variable domain reads DVKVTQSSRYLVKRTGEKVFLECVQDMDHENMFWYRQDPGLGLRLIYFSYDVKMKEKGDIPEGYSVSREKKERFSLILESASTNQTSMYLCASSTTGFSNTGELFFGEGSRLTVL.

This clonotype is termed medium-sized. This chain joins TRBV29-1 and TRBJ2-2, with a tentative D call TRBD2 (5 bases). The ends were cut back, 6 bases at V and 2 bases at J, with 13 bases in the middle. CDR1 and CDR2 from the germline V gene are SQVTM and ANQGSEA. The CDR3 sequence is 14 residues long. Here the CDR3 reads CSVLPGSNTGELFF. The DNA of the CDR3 is TGCAGCGTCCTACCGGGGAGCAACACCGGGGAGCTGTTTTTT.

This clonotype came up a few times. The chain joins TRBV20-1 to TRBJ1-1; no firm D call. Trimming stripped 0 bases from V and 1 base from J, with 6 bases between. In germline, CDR1 is DFQATT, CDR2 SNEGSKA (reference sequence). The CDR3 has 13 residues. The CDR3 sequence: CSARDNKNTEAFF. The DNA of the CDR3 is TGCAGTGCTAGAGATAACAAGAACACTGAAGCTTTCTTT.

This chain connects TRBV20-1 to TRBJ2-1, with 12 bases matching TRBD2. The CDR3 covers 17 residues. CDR1 is DFQATT and CDR2 is SNEGSKA in the germline V gene (reference sequence). The CDR3, as DNA: TGCTGCGCTAGTGTTCTAGCGGGAGGGCCCACCCTCCATGAGCAGTTCTTC. It is translated as CCASVLAGGPTLHEQFF.

This clonotype was seen ten or more times. CDR3 protein: CASSVGGQGYEQYF. The CDR3 nucleotides read TGTGCCAGCAGCGTAGGGGGACAGGGCTACGAGCAGTACTTC. The chain employs TRBV9 and TRBJ2-7; 9 bases match TRBD1. V lost 0 bases, J lost 3 bases, and 1 base stayed unmatched. Germline CDR1 and CDR2: SGDLS and YYNGEE. The CDR3 sequence is 14 residues long.

This clonotype is judged medium-sized. V is TRBV24-1 and J is TRBJ2-3; TRBD1 might be the D (6 bases). V shed 2 bases and J shed 2 bases, with 10 bases lying between them. Germline CDR1 is KGHDR and CDR2 is SFDVKD. The CDR3 consists of 15 residues. The CDR3 spells CATSDSRQVTDTQYF. CDR3 DNA: TGTGCCACCAGTGATTCACGACAGGTCACAGATACGCAGTATTTT.

This clonotype has at least ten counts. The chain couples TRBV27 to TRBJ1-5; D is unresolved. This CDR3 spans 15 amino acids. Germline assignment: CDR1 MNHEY and CDR2 SMNVEV (reference sequence). V gave up 5 bases and J gave up 3 bases, with 14 bases separating them. The CDR3 reads CASSLKGSFNQPQHF. The CDR3 DNA follows: TGTGCCAGCAGTCTTAAGGGAAGCTTCAATCAGCCCCAGCATTTT.

This clonotype was observed at least ten times. This chain uses TRBV12-3 or TRBV12-4 with TRBJ2-1; D is undetermined. This CDR3 comprises 12 residues. V gave up 6 bases and J gave up 9 bases, with 12 bases separating them. For the CDR3, the DNA is TGTGCCAGCAGGACGGGCTCCTCTGAGCAGTTCTTC. Its protein is CASRTGSSEQFF.

This clonotype is medium-sized by share. The chain uses TRBV6-2 or TRBV6-3 and TRBJ2-2, with 14 bases matching TRBD2. The CDR3 contains 14 residues. Germline CDR1 MNHEY, CDR2 SVGEGT. J gave up 5 bases and V 10 bases, and 3 bases lay outside the gene matches. This CDR3 is CATRLAGGTGELFF. The CDR3 nucleotides are TGTGCCACTCGACTAGCGGGAGGGACCGGGGAGCTGTTTTTT.

This clonotype was observed at least ten times. This rearrangement joins TRBV7-6 to TRBJ2-7; the match to TRBD2 covers 11 bases. Germline V gene lookup returns CDR1 SGHVS and CDR2 FNYEAQ. The CDR3 totals 15 residues. Losses at the gene ends were 5 bases for V and 5 bases for J; bases not matched to a gene: 8. The CDR3 coding sequence is TGTGCCAGCAGCCAGATACTAGCGGGAGTAGACGAGCAGTACTTC. Translating gives CASSQILAGVDEQYF.

This clonotype is labeled as medium-sized. The chain couples TRBV15 to TRBJ1-5; 8 nucleotides align to TRBD1. J lost 0 bases, V lost 5 bases, and 9 bases had no gene match. Germline V gene data show CDR1 as LNHNV and CDR2 as YYDKDF (reference sequence). The length of the CDR3 is 17 residues. In DNA, the CDR3 is TGTGCCACCAGCGGCCGGGACAGGATGGGTAGCAATCAGCCCCAGCATTTT. It translates to CATSGRDRMGSNQPQHF.

This clonotype was observed at least ten times. The rearrangement uses TRBV30 and TRBJ2-2, with D possibly being TRBD1 (6 bases). This CDR3 contains 14 residues. Trimming left V 5 bases short and J 5 bases short, with 15 bases between. The germline CDR1 and CDR2 sequences are GTSNPN and SVGIG (reference sequence). The CDR3 bases are TGTGCCTGGGGAACAGGGAGTGGGACCGGGGAGCTGTTTTTT. This translates into CAWGTGSGTGELFF.

This clonotype was seen at least ten times. The gene calls are TRBV28 and TRBJ2-3; possibly TRBD1 or TRBD2 for D (5 bases each). The CDR3 covers 16 residues. The V gene's germline CDR1 is MDHEN and CDR2 SYDVKM. Trimming left V 5 bases short and J 0 bases short, with 15 bases between. In nucleotides, the CDR3 is TGTGCCAGCAGTCCCCACGGGACCGTTAGCACAGATACGCAGTATTTT. Translated, it gives CASSPHGTVSTDTQYF.

By share of the sample, this clonotype is medium-sized. The V and J genes are TRBV12-3 or TRBV12-4 and TRBJ1-2; a possible D gene is TRBD1 (5 bases). This CDR3 spans 13 amino acids. Trimming removed 5 bases from V and 6 bases from J, with 13 bases in between. The CDR3 coding sequence is TGTGCCAGCAGTGTTGGGGGAGTGGATGGCTACACCTTC. This encodes CASSVGGVDGYTF.